The 15 T cell receptor beta chains given below trace back to one sample, sequenced in a study of blood T cells in healthy people across ages. The second PCR ran about 6 to 11 cycles with a sample-barcoded 5' primer and J-beta primers. TCRdb independently ran MiXCR on the 5' RACE reads; one entry per CDR3 protein. The sample lists fewer than 2,000,000 distinct CDR3 sequences; roughly two fifths were seen once. Sequenced: blood. All receptors derive from a human donor in good health.

The rearrangement joins TRBV21-1 to TRBJ2-1; TRBD1 is taken as the D call from the table, unchecked against the DNA. TRBV21-1 represents a pseudogene. CDR3 length: 16 amino acids. The CDR3 sequence is CASSTPHSGENNEQFF. CDR3 sequence (DNA): TGTGCCAGCAGCACGCCCCACTCAGGGGAAAACAATGAGCAGTTCTTC.

In DNA, the CDR3 is TGCGCCAGCAGCCAAGATCGGTGGATTTACACTGAAGCTTTCTTT. Translation gives CASSQDRWIYTEAFF. V usage is TRBV4-3 and J usage is TRBJ1-1; no definite D call. The germline V gene encodes CDR1 LGHNA and CDR2 YSLEER. V was pared by 0 bases and J by 3 bases, with 11 bases between. The CDR3 extends over 15 amino acids.

This clonotype was seen a few times. CDR3 coding DNA: TGCAGTGCCTCCGGGACTAGCGGGGGAATCGATACGCAGTATTTT. It is translated as CSASGTSGGIDTQYF. The rearrangement joins TRBV20-1 to TRBJ2-3; 14 nucleotides align to TRBD2. The germline V gene encodes CDR1 DFQATT and CDR2 SNEGSKA (reference sequence). J was trimmed by 6 bases and V by 6 bases; bases with no gene match: 8. This CDR3 spans 15 amino acids.

This clonotype was seen only a few times. The V gene is TRBV11-3, the J gene TRBJ2-1; D is possibly TRBD1 (6 bases). Germline CDR1 reads SGHNT; CDR2 reads YENEEA. V was pared by 0 bases and J by 4 bases, with 10 bases between. This CDR3 spans 15 amino acids. For the CDR3, the DNA is TGTGCCAGCAGCTTAGACGCGGACAGTTACAATGAGCAGTTCTTC. It yields the protein CASSLDADSYNEQFF.

The chain links TRBV9 to TRBJ1-2; no clear D. With 3 bases removed from V and 8 bases from J, the gap between germline ends came to 14 bases. Germline-derived CDR1 and CDR2 are SGDLS and YYNGEE. The CDR3 extends over 13 amino acids. The CDR3 sequence: CASSGSGIGGYTF. DNA for the CDR3: TGTGCCAGCAGCGGATCCGGTATTGGCGGCTACACCTTC.

This clonotype was recorded a few times. This rearrangement joins TRBV6-2 or TRBV6-3 to TRBJ2-4; 9 bases agree with TRBD2. This CDR3 is 15 amino acids long. In germline, CDR1 is MNHEY, CDR2 SVGEGT. With V trimmed by 3 bases and J by 8 bases, 8 bases remained unmatched. This chain's CDR3 is CASSYYGTSSDIQYF. The CDR3 bases are TGTGCCAGCAGTTATTATGGGACTAGCTCGGACATTCAGTACTTC.

This clonotype was seen a few times. The chain links TRBV7-9 to TRBJ1-2; unclear D gene. Germline lookup yields CDR1 SEHNR and CDR2 FQNEAQ (reference sequence). This CDR3 contains 13 residues. V was shortened by 1 base and J by 4 bases, with 7 bases between the two germline ends. The CDR3 DNA is TGTGCCAGCAGCTTAGGACATCTCTATGGCTACACCTTC. It translates to CASSLGHLYGYTF.

Points on this clonotype: A junction end diverges from the germline sequence, so it may reflect a read error. The J gene is TRBJ1-2, the V gene TRBV12-3 or TRBV12-4, with D maybe TRBD1 (6 bases). The CDR3 extends over 14 amino acids. CDR3 sequence (DNA): TGTGCCAGCAGTCGGACAGTCTCTAACTATGGCGACACCTTC. This encodes CASSRTVSNYGDTF.

This clonotype appeared many times. This chain uses TRBV20-1 with TRBJ2-1; D remains ambiguous. Trimming removed 6 bases from V and 0 bases from J, with 18 bases in between. This CDR3 is 16 amino acids long. Germline loops: CDR1 DFQATT, CDR2 SNEGSKA (reference sequence). The CDR3, as DNA: TGCAGTGCGCCCTTCCCCGGATTTTTCTCCTACAATGAGCAGTTCTTC. This gives the protein CSAPFPGFFSYNEQFF.

This clonotype has a count of ten or more. One junction end does not reproduce the germline sequence, and a read error may be involved. This chain connects TRBV5-1 to TRBJ1-1, with 8 nucleotides matching TRBD1. CDR1 is SGHRS and CDR2 is YFSETQ in the germline V gene. CDR3 length equals 13 residues. The CDR3 nucleotides read TGTGCCAGCAGCTTACAGGGGGGCACTGAAGCTTTCTTT. Its protein is CASSLQGGTEAFF.

The V gene is TRBV6-2 or TRBV6-3, the J gene TRBJ2-7, with D possibly matching TRBD1 (6 bases). CDR1 and CDR2 from the germline V gene are MNHEY and SVGEGT. The CDR3 covers 14 residues. V was cut by 4 bases and J by 2 bases, with 12 bases left in between. CDR3 amino acids: CASSFRGNAYEQYF. CDR3 coding DNA: TGTGCCAGCAGTTTCAGGGGAAACGCCTACGAGCAGTACTTC.

This clonotype was detected a few times. The chain has TRBV12-3 or TRBV12-4 and TRBJ2-7; 9 bases match TRBD1. The length of the CDR3 is 15 residues. The J segment lost 7 bases and the V segment lost 5 bases, leaving 12 bases of the junction unmatched. The CDR3 nucleotides are TGTGCCAGCAGTCCACACCGGGGACAGGGTGGTGAGCAGTACTTC. As protein: CASSPHRGQGGEQYF.

The V and J genes are TRBV7-9 and TRBJ2-7, with TRBD1 as a possible D gene (6 bases). The CDR3 covers 14 residues. Germline V gene lookup returns CDR1 SEHNR and CDR2 FQNEAQ (reference sequence). V dropped 0 bases and J dropped 3 bases, with 9 bases sitting between them. The CDR3 is CASSLAGTLYEQYF. CDR3 coding DNA: TGTGCCAGCAGCTTAGCTGGGACACTCTACGAGCAGTACTTC.

This chain connects TRBV7-9 to TRBJ2-2, with unresolved D. CDR3 length: 15 residues. Germline V gene sequence: CDR1 SEHNR, CDR2 FQNEAQ (reference sequence). V dropped 5 bases and J dropped 3 bases, with 13 bases sitting between them. The CDR3 coding sequence is TGTGCCAGCAGCCATAGCCTTCCCGACACCGGGGAGCTGTTTTTT. It specifies CASSHSLPDTGELFF.

The chain recombines TRBV20-1 with TRBJ2-5, with D possibly TRBD1 on 6 matching bases. Trimming took 5 bases from V and 0 from J, leaving 13 bases between them. Germline loops: CDR1 DFQATT, CDR2 SNEGSKA (reference sequence). The CDR3 contains 14 residues. CDR3 amino acids: CSASSRGNQETQYF. CDR3 DNA sequence: TGCAGTGCTTCATCCAGGGGAAACCAAGAGACCCAGTACTTC.